This entry is about one T cell receptor beta chain. These data are taken from a study of blood T cell repertoires in COVID-19. Study-level information: Italy, Spain and the United States were the sources of the convalescent and acute COVID-19 samples. The cDNA or gDNA used as material had been derived from T cells, B-cell-depleted T cells, or PBMCs.

Study processing details: Estimated nucleated cell counts came from reference gene primer amplification. Sequencing was performed with immunoSEQ multiplex PCR; in TCRdb, only in-frame clones are kept and a portion is missing. V and J calls plus clone size are reproduced from that table; the DNA served to infer D and trimming. The sample contains 650,000 to 800,000 clones, 75% to 90% of which appear only once. The germline V gene encodes CDR1 GTSNPN and CDR2 SVGIG (reference sequence). V shed 4 bases, J shed 6 bases, and the junction held 19 bases outside the gene matches. The CDR3 spans 17 residues. The sequence came from a woman between 18 and 29 years old with acute or convalescent COVID-19. The chain is built from TRBV30 and TRBJ2-3, with 7 bases matching TRBD1. Material for sequencing was peripheral blood. Here the CDR3 DNA reads TGTGCCTGGATTAGGTTCGACGGAGACAGGGATCCCGATACGCAGTATTTT. Protein sequence: CAWIRFDGDRDPDTQYF.